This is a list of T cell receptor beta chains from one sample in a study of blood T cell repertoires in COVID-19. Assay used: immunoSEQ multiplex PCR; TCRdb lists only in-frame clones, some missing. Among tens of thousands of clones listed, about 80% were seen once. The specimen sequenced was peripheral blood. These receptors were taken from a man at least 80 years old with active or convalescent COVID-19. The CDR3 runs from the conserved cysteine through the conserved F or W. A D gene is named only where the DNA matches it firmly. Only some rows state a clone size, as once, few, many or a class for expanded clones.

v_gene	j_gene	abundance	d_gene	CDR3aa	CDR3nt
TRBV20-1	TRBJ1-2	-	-	CSASIAEQGHGYTF	TGCAGTGCTAGTATTGCTGAGCAGGGGCATGGCTACACCTTC
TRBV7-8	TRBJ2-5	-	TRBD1	CASSPRQGVGETQYF	TGTGCCAGCAGCCCCCGACAGGGGGTAGGAGAGACCCAGTACTTC
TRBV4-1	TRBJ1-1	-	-	CASSQDRFNTEAFF	TGCGCCAGCAGCCAAGACAGGTTCAACACTGAAGCTTTCTTT
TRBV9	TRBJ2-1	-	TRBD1	CASSRTGVYNEQFF	TGTGCCAGCAGTAGGACAGGGGTTTACAATGAGCAGTTCTTC
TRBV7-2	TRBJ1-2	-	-	CASSLGTLGYTF	TGTGCCAGCAGCTTGGGGACATTAGGCTACACCTTC
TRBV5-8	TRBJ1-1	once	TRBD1	CASSLRGLTEAFF	TGTGCCAGCAGCTTGAGGGGGCTCACTGAAGCTTTCTTT
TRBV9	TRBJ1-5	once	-	CASSAGRGPQHF	TGTGCCAGCAGCGCAGGGAGGGGGCCCCAGCATTTT
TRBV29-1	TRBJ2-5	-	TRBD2	CSVDGTSGGGGAETQYF	TGCAGCGTGGATGGGACTAGCGGGGGCGGCGGGGCGGAGACCCAGTACTTC
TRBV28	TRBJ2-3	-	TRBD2	CASSTLAGGPPRTDTQYF	TGTGCCAGCAGTACCCTAGCGGGGGGGCCCCCCCGGACAGATACGCAGTATTTT
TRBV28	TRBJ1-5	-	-	CASSFYFYRDPRNQPQHF	TGTGCCAGCAGTTTCTACTTCTACAGGGACCCACGCAATCAGCCCCAGCATTTT
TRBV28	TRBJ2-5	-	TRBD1	CASSSLTGGVETQYF	TGTGCCAGCAGTTCCCTGACAGGGGGCGTGGAGACCCAGTACTTC
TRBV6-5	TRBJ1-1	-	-	CASTPVRGRSSEAFF	TGTGCCAGCACCCCTGTTCGGGGAAGGTCCTCTGAAGCTTTCTTT
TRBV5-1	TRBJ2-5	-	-	CASSLGQDQETQYF	TGCGCCAGCAGCTTAGGCCAGGACCAAGAGACCCAGTACTTC